This T cell receptor beta chain appears in the sequencing data of a study of CD8+ T cells in alopecia areata. With V trimmed by 0 bases and J by 10 bases, 11 bases remained unmatched. Germline-derived CDR1 and CDR2 are MGHRA and YSYEKL. The CDR3 totals 16 residues. cDNA prepared by RNA extraction and subsequent reverse transcription served as the template for sequencing. Generated by immunoSEQ multiplex PCR, the TCRdb table keeps only in-frame clones and is missing some. The sample has 110,000 to 150,000 clones; roughly 86% are singletons. Broader study findings: Just one nonresponder means the tie between baseline CD8+ expansion and response stays uncertain.

Concerning this clone itself: No antigen is known for it.

Treatment of the sample: oral pan-JAK inhibitor, 5-10 mg twice daily. V is TRBV4-1 and J is TRBJ2-1, with 8 bases that match TRBD2. The source is a human donor with alopecia areata. The input for sequencing was CD8+ T cells sorted from blood, taken at week 4, from a patient treated with tofacitinib. CDR3 region: CASSQEAGGHYMEQFF. Here the CDR3 DNA reads TGCGCCAGCAGCCAAGAGGCGGGAGGCCACTACATGGAGCAGTTCTTC.